Below are 2 T cell receptor beta chains sequenced from a single sample in a study of cytomegalovirus exposure and HLA in healthy donors. Use of 60 Vbeta and 13 Jbeta primers characterized the PCR. Method: immunoSEQ multiplex PCR; TCRdb's copy keeps in-frame clones and lacks some. The sample has about 180,000 clones, around 84% seen once. The specimen sequenced was PBMCs. The source is a girl aged 2-15 years in good health and CMV-seropositive.

The chain employs TRBV19 and TRBJ1-2; 10 bases align to TRBD1. The V and J ends lost 4 bases and 7 bases, in that order; junction bases with no gene match: 9. The length of the CDR3 is 15 residues. Germline lookup yields CDR1 LNHDA and CDR2 SQIVND (reference sequence). The CDR3 sequence is CASSRGGQGGCGYTF. As DNA, the CDR3 is TGTGCCAGTAGTAGAGGAGGACAGGGGGGATGTGGCTACACCTTC.

The chain carries TRBV5-5 and TRBJ1-1; D ambiguous. The germline V and J ends were trimmed by 5 bases and 1 base, with 9 bases remaining between them. The CDR3 extends over 13 amino acids. Germline-derived CDR1 and CDR2 are SGHKS and YYEKEE (reference sequence). The CDR3 DNA reads as TGTGCCAGCAGTCCCCTGAGGAACACTGAAGCTTTCTTT. The encoded protein is CASSPLRNTEAFF. Using reference TRBV5-5 and TRBJ1-1 for the parts outside the CDR3, the full variable domain is DAGVTQSPTHLIKTRGQQVTLRCSPISGHKSVSWYQQVLGQGPQFIFQYYEKEERGRGNFPDRFSARQFPNYSSELNVNALLLGDSALYLCASSPLRNTEAFFGQGTRLTVV.